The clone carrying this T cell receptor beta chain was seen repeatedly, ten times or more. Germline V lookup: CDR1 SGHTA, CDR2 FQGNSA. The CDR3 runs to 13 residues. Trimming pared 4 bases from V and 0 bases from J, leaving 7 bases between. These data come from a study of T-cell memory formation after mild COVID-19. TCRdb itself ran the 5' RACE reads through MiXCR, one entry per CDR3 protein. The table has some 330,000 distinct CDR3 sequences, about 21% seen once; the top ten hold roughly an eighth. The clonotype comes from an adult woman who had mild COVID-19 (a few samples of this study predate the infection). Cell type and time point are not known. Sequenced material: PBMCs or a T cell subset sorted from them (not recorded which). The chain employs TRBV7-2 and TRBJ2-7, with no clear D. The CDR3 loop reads CASSWSASYEQYF. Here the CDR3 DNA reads TGTGCCAGCAGCTGGTCGGCCTCCTACGAGCAGTACTTC.